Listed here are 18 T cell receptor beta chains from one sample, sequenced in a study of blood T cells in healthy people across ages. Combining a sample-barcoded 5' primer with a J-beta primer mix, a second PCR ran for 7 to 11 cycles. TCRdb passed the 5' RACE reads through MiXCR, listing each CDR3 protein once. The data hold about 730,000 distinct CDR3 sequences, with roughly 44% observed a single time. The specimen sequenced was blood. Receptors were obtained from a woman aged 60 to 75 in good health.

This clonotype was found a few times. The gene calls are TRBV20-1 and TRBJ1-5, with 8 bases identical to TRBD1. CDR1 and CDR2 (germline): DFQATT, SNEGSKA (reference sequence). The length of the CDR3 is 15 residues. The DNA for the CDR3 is TGCAGCACTAGGTCACGGGACAGGCTCCTGGAGCCCCAGCATTTT. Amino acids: CSTRSRDRLLEPQHF.

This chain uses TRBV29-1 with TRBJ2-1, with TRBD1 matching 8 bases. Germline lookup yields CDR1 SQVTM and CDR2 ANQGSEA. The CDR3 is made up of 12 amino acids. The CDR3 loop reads CSQRQGTHEQFF. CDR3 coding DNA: TGCAGTCAGAGACAGGGGACCCATGAGCAGTTCTTC.

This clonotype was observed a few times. The DNA for the CDR3 is TGTGCCAGCAGCGATAGGACAGGGGGCGGGTACGAGCAGTACTTC. Its translation is CASSDRTGGGYEQYF. The chain joins TRBV2 to TRBJ2-7; the match to TRBD1 covers 11 bases. This CDR3 is built from 15 residues. V gave up 6 bases and J gave up 4 bases; unmatched junction bases: 8. The germline gives CDR1 SNHLY, CDR2 FYNNEI. Filled out from reference TRBV2 and TRBJ2-7, the complete variable domain reads EPEVTQTPSHQVTQMGQEVILRCVPISNHLYFYWYRQILGQKVEFLVSFYNNEISEKSEIFDDQFSVERPDGSNFTLKIRSTKLEDSAMYFCASSDRTGGGYEQYFGPGTRLTVT.

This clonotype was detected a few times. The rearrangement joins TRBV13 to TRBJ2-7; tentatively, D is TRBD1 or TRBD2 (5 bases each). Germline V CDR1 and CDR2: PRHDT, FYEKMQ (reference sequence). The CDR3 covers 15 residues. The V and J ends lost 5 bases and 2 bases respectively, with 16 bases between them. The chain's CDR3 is CASSPRRDRTYEQYF. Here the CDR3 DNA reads TGTGCCAGCAGCCCCCGCCGGGACCGTACCTACGAGCAGTACTTC.

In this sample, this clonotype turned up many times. CDR3 DNA: TGCAGTGCTGGACAAACAGGGGTCGGTAGCAATCAGCCCCAGCATTTT. Amino acids: CSAGQTGVGSNQPQHF. The chain employs TRBV20-1 and TRBJ1-5; 7 bases line up with TRBD1. The CDR3 totals 16 residues. Germline V gives CDR1 DFQATT, CDR2 SNEGSKA (reference sequence). V gave up 5 bases and J gave up 0 bases; unmatched junction bases: 10.

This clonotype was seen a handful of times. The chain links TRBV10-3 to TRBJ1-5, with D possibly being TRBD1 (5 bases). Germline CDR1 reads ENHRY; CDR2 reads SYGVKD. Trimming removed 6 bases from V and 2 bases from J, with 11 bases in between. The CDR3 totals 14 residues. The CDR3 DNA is TGTGCCATCAGGGGCGACAGCGGCAATCAGCCCCAGCATTTT. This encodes CAIRGDSGNQPQHF.

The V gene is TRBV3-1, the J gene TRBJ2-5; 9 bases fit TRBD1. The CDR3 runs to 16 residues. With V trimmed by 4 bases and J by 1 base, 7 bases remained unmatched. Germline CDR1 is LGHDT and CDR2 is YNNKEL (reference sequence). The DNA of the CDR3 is TGTGCCAGCAGCCGCGGGACAGGGACTATCCAAGAGACCCAGTACTTC. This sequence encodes CASSRGTGTIQETQYF.

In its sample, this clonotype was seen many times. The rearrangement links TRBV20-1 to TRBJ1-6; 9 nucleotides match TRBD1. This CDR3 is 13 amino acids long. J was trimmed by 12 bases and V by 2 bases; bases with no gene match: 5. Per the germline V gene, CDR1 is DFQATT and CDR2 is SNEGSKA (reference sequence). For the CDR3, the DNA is TGCAGTGCTAGAAAGGGACAGGGTGAACCCCTCCACTTT. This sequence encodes CSARKGQGEPLHF.

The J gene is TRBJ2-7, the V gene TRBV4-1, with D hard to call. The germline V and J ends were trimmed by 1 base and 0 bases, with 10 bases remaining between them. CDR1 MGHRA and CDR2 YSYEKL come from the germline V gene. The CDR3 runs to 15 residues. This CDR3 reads CASSQGSPASYEQYF. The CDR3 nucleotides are TGCGCCAGCAGCCAAGGTTCACCCGCCTCCTACGAGCAGTACTTC.

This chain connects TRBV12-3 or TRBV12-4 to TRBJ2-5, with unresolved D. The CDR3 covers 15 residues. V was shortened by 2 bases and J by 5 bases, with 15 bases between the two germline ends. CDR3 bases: TGTGCCAGCAGTTTATATAGGTCAGGTGCGGAGACCCAGTACTTC. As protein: CASSLYRSGAETQYF.

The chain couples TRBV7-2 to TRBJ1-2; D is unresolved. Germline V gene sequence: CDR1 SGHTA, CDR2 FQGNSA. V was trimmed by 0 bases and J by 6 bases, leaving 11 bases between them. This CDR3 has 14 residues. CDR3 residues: CASSLALGEDGYTF. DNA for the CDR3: TGTGCCAGCAGCTTAGCACTGGGAGAGGATGGCTACACCTTC.

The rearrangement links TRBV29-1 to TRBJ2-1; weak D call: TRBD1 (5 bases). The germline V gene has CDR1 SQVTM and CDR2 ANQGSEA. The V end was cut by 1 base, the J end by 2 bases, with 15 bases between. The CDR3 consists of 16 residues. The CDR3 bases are TGCAGCGTTGAAGTAGGTGGGGCAGGGACCTACAATGAGCAGTTCTTC. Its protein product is CSVEVGGAGTYNEQFF.

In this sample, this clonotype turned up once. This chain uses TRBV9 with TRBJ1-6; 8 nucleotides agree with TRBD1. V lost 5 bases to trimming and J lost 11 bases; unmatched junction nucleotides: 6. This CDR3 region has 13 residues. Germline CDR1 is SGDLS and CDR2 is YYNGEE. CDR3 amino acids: CASRDRENAPLHF. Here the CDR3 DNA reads TGTGCCAGCAGGGACAGGGAGAACGCACCCCTCCACTTT.

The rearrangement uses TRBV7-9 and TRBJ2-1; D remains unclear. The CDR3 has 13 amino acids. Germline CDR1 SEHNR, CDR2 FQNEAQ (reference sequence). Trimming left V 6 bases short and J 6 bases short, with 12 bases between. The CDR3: CASSPRQLNEQFF. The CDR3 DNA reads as TGTGCCAGCAGTCCCCGGCAGCTCAATGAGCAGTTCTTC.

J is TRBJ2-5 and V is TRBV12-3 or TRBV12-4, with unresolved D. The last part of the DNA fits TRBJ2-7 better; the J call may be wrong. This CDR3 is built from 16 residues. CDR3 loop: CASSLGLDLPTHEQYF. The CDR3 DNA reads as TGTGCCAGCAGTTTAGGTCTGGATCTACCCACTCACGAGCAGTACTTC.

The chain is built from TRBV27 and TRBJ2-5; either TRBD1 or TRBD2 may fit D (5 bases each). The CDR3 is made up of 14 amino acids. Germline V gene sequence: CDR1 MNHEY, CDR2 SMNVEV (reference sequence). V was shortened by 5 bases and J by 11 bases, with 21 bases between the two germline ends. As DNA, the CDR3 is TGTGCCAGCAGTCACCCGGGACGCCCCTGGGAGCAGTACTTC. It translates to CASSHPGRPWEQYF.

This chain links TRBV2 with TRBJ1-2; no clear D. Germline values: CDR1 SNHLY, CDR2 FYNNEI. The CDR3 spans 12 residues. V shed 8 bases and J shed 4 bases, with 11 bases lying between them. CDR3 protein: CASRGVRYGYTF. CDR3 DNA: TGTGCCAGCCGAGGAGTACGCTATGGCTACACCTTC.

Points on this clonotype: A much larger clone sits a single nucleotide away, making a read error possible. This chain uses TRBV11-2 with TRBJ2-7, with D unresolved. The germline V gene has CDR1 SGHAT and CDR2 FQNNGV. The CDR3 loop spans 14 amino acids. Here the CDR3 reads CTSSANPGPNEQYF. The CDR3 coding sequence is TGTACCAGCAGCGCGAACCCCGGGCCAAACGAGCAGTACTTC.